Shown below are 16 T cell receptor beta chains from a single sample sequenced in a study of cytomegalovirus exposure and HLA in healthy donors. The PCR had 60 Vbeta and 13 Jbeta primers. Only in-frame clones appear in the TCRdb table, and some are missing; sequencing was by immunoSEQ multiplex PCR. The data contain approximately 90,000 clones, 85% of them singletons. The sample was PBMCs. The receptors come from a man between 40 and 49 years old in good health and CMV-seropositive.

This clone is a singleton in its sample. The V call is TRBV6-1, the J call TRBJ1-2; D unclear. CDR3 length equals 12 residues. Germline CDR1 reads MNHNS; CDR2 reads SASEGT. Trimming left V 5 bases short and J 4 bases short, with 8 bases between. This CDR3 is CASSYSGYGYTF. DNA of the CDR3: TGTGCCAGCAGTTATTCGGGCTATGGCTACACCTTC.

DNA for the CDR3: TGTGCCAGTACCTTACAGGCAAGCACAGATACGCAGTATTTT. This gives the protein CASTLQASTDTQYF. The chain carries TRBV19 and TRBJ2-3; D is possibly TRBD1 (5 bases). With 7 bases removed from V and 0 bases from J, the gap between germline ends came to 11 bases. Germline-derived CDR1 and CDR2 are LNHDA and SQIVND (reference sequence). CDR3 length: 14 amino acids.

This chain joins TRBV5-1 and TRBJ2-1; 11 positions agree with TRBD2. The V and J ends lost 1 base and 5 bases, in that order; junction bases with no gene match: 5. Germline V gene data show CDR1 as SGHRS and CDR2 as YFSETQ. The CDR3 sequence is 16 residues long. As DNA, the CDR3 is TGCGCCAGCAGCTTGAGTGGGACTAGCGGCCACAATGAGCAGTTCTTC. This encodes CASSLSGTSGHNEQFF. Based on the CDR3 plus reference TRBV5-1 and TRBJ2-1, the full variable domain is KAGVTQTPRYLIKTRGQQVTLSCSPISGHRSVSWYQQTPGQGLQFLFEYFSETQRNKGNFPGRFSGRQFSNSRSEMNVSTLELGDSALYLCASSLSGTSGHNEQFFGPGTRLTVL.

This sequence joins TRBV18 and TRBJ2-4, with TRBD1 identical over 11 bases. The CDR3 is 14 amino acids. V was pared by 3 bases and J by 8 bases, with 3 bases of the junction left unmatched. In germline, CDR1 is KGHSH, CDR2 LQKENI. The CDR3 loop is CASSPDRGLHIQYF. For the CDR3, the DNA is TGTGCCAGCTCACCGGACAGGGGGCTACACATTCAGTACTTC.

This chain links TRBV5-1 with TRBJ1-3, with a weak D call TRBD1 (6 bases). In germline, CDR1 is SGHRS, CDR2 YFSETQ. The CDR3 covers 15 residues. The V end was cut by 0 bases, the J end by 2 bases, with 9 bases between. Here the CDR3 DNA reads TGCGCCAGCAGCTTGGAACAGGGTGCTGGAAACACCATATATTTT. Amino acids: CASSLEQGAGNTIYF.

V gene TRBV25-1 combines with J gene TRBJ1-5; 10 positions match TRBD1. CDR3 length equals 18 residues. CDR1 is MGHDK and CDR2 is SYGVNS in the germline V gene. The ends lost 7 bases at V and 2 bases at J; junction bases unmatched: 14. The CDR3 bases are TGTGCCAGCAACCGCCGGGACAGGGGCGTGGGGGGCAATCAGCCCCAGCATTTT. Residues: CASNRRDRGVGGNQPQHF. Using reference TRBV25-1 and TRBJ1-5 for the parts outside the CDR3, the full variable domain is EADIYQTPRYLVIGTGKKITLECSQTMGHDKMYWYQQDPGMELHLIHYSYGVNSTEKGDLSSESTVSRIRTEHFPLTLESARPSHTSQYLCASNRRDRGVGGNQPQHFGDGTRLSIL.

V and J are TRBV10-2 and TRBJ2-5; possible D gene TRBD2, 6 bases. CDR1 and CDR2 (germline): WSHSY, SAAADI. CDR3 length: 17 residues. The germline V and J ends were trimmed by 1 base and 1 base, with 16 bases remaining between them. The CDR3 coding sequence is TGCGCCAGCAGTGAGTGGGTTAGCGGAATTGCCCAAGAGACCCAGTACTTC. This codes for CASSEWVSGIAQETQYF.

This chain links TRBV28 with TRBJ2-1, with TRBD1 as a possible D gene (6 bases). The V gene's germline CDR1 is MDHEN and CDR2 SYDVKM. V dropped 7 bases and J dropped 9 bases, with 13 bases sitting between them. CDR3 length equals 12 residues. The CDR3 is CASKQGSREQFF. The CDR3 coding sequence is TGTGCCAGCAAACAGGGTAGCCGTGAGCAGTTCTTC.

This clone was counted a single time. The J gene is TRBJ2-1, the V gene TRBV18, with TRBD2 matching over 8 bases. The V gene's germline CDR1 is KGHSH and CDR2 LQKENI. This CDR3 spans 15 amino acids. J lost 7 bases, V lost 5 bases, and 10 bases had no gene match. This CDR3 is CASSYSASGLNEQFF. The CDR3 DNA is TGTGCCAGCTCATACTCGGCTAGCGGGTTGAATGAGCAGTTCTTC.

Here the CDR3 reads CASSSGSGANVLTF. The CDR3 DNA reads as TGTGCCAGCAGTTCCGGCTCTGGGGCCAACGTCCTGACTTTC. V is TRBV27 and J is TRBJ2-6; no clear D. The V and J ends lost 4 bases and 0 bases respectively, with 4 bases between them. The CDR3 covers 14 residues. Germline CDR1 reads MNHEY; CDR2 reads SMNVEV (reference sequence).

The chain couples TRBV28 to TRBJ2-5; D call uncertain. The CDR3 runs to 14 residues. V was trimmed by 0 bases and J by 3 bases, leaving 8 bases between them. Per germline, CDR1 MDHEN and CDR2 SYDVKM. The CDR3 DNA follows: TGTGCCAGCAGTTTATGGTTAGGAGAAGAGACCCAGTACTTC. It specifies CASSLWLGEETQYF.

This rearrangement joins TRBV5-1 to TRBJ2-5; D is perhaps TRBD1 (7 bases). Germline CDR1 reads SGHRS; CDR2 reads YFSETQ. This CDR3 contains 16 residues. V shed 4 bases and J shed 0 bases, with 16 bases lying between them. The CDR3 DNA sequence: TGCGCCAGCAGCCCGGGCCCAGGGGGGTACCAAGAGACCCAGTACTTC. Translated, it gives CASSPGPGGYQETQYF.

CDR3 sequence (DNA): TGTGCCAGCAGCGGGGCGGGGGAAAATACGCAGTATTTT. Its translation is CASSGAGENTQYF. V and J are TRBV7-2 and TRBJ2-3; TRBD2 aligns across 7 bases. CDR1 and CDR2 (germline): SGHTA, FQGNSA. The CDR3 has 13 amino acids. Trimming took 5 bases from V and 7 from J; bases not matched to a gene: 6.

The chain combines TRBV27 with TRBJ2-5, with 9 bases identical to TRBD2. CDR1 and CDR2 from the germline V gene are MNHEY and SMNVEV (reference sequence). There are 16 residues in the CDR3. The V and J ends lost 5 bases and 1 base, in that order; junction bases with no gene match: 8. CDR3 nucleotide sequence: TGTGCCAGCAGTCCAACCAGTAGCGGGGGCCAAGAGACCCAGTACTTC. This translates into CASSPTSSGGQETQYF.

The rearrangement joins TRBV19 to TRBJ1-1, with TRBD1 matching over 7 bases. There are 16 residues in the CDR3. The V gene's germline CDR1 is LNHDA and CDR2 SQIVND (reference sequence). J gave up 1 base and V 4 bases, and 9 bases lay outside the gene matches. The DNA of the CDR3 is TGTGCCAGTAGTACCTCGACAGGGAGCGGGAACACTGAAGCTTTCTTT. It codes for CASSTSTGSGNTEAFF.

The chain uses TRBV28 and TRBJ2-5; TRBD1 might be the D (5 bases). The CDR3 is 13 residues long. V lost 5 bases to trimming and J lost 4 bases, with 11 bases between them. Per germline, CDR1 MDHEN and CDR2 SYDVKM. The CDR3 region is CASSTGGRETQYF. The CDR3 coding sequence is TGTGCCAGCAGTACAGGTGGAAGAGAGACCCAGTACTTC.